The 26 T cell receptor beta chains reported below all come from one sample, sequenced in a study of CD8+CD57+ T cells in acquired aplastic anemia. Patients selected for sequencing had displayed CD8+CD57+ cell expansion by flow cytometry. Investigators profiled TCR beta VDJ and CDR3 from genomic DNA template. TCRdb reprocessed the reads via MiXCR and lists one record per CDR3 protein. The data contain around 170,000 distinct CDR3 sequences, around 45% of them singletons. The sample comprised sorted CD4+, CD8+, or CD8+CD57+ T cells (not recorded which) from PBMCs. These receptors all come from a human donor with aplastic anemia.

In the case of this clonotype: A much larger clonotype is one base distant, so this may be a read error. The CDR3 does not close with the conserved phenylalanine or tryptophan, likely indicating a read error. The chain carries TRBV5-1 and TRBJ2-3, with a weak D call TRBD2 (5 bases). V lost 0 bases, J lost 0 bases, and 8 bases lay in between. Germline V CDR1 and CDR2: SGHRS, YFSETQ. This CDR3 comprises 15 residues. The CDR3 region has the DNA TGCGCCAGCAGCTTGGTTCAGCGGAGCACAGATACGCAGTATCTT. It encodes CASSLVQRSTDTQYL.

This clonotype appeared a few times. Since a much larger clone is just one base distant, this may be a read error. This is likely a read error, given that the CDR3 carries no conserved phenylalanine or tryptophan at its end. V gene TRBV4-1 combines with J gene TRBJ1-6, with 9 bases fitting TRBD1. Germline V gives CDR1 MGHRA, CDR2 YSYEKL. The junction had 10 bases not matched to a gene; V was cut back by 2 bases and J by 8 bases. This CDR3 is built from 17 residues. CDR3 coding DNA: TGCGCCAGCAGCCAATACGGGACAGGGATCAGTCATTCACCCCTCCACTCT. It translates to CASSQYGTGISHSPLHS.

This clonotype showed up many times. This chain joins TRBV6-1 and TRBJ1-3; D is perhaps TRBD1 (6 bases). Germline CDR1 MNHNS, CDR2 SASEGT. V shed 6 bases and J shed 2 bases, with 14 bases lying between them. The CDR3 is 15 residues long. The CDR3 sequence is CASRVQGVPGNTIYF. CDR3 coding DNA: TGTGCCAGCAGGGTACAGGGAGTGCCTGGAAACACCATATATTTT.

The CDR3 DNA is TGTGCCACCAGTGATGGGACAGGGGTCACAGATACGCAGTATTTT. As protein: CATSDGTGVTDTQYF. The chain joins TRBV24-1 to TRBJ2-3, with 10 bases aligning to TRBD1. The ends lost 3 bases at V and 2 bases at J; junction bases unmatched: 1. Germline CDR1 and CDR2: KGHDR and SFDVKD. The CDR3 has 15 residues.

J is TRBJ1-5 and V is TRBV9; D is unclear. CDR1 and CDR2 from the germline V gene are SGDLS and YYNGEE. V dropped 0 bases and J dropped 3 bases, with 10 bases sitting between them. CDR3 size: 15 residues. The CDR3 bases are TGTGCCAGCAGCGTAGGACCAAGTGACAATCAGCCCCAGCATTTT. Its protein is CASSVGPSDNQPQHF.

Comments on this clonotype: A much larger clone differs by one base, so this may be a read error. This chain connects TRBV5-1 to TRBJ2-1; D possibly uses TRBD1 or TRBD2 (5 bases each). Germline V gives CDR1 SGHRS, CDR2 YFSETQ. The length of the CDR3 is 16 residues. The CDR3 loop reads CASNLGDHGLGNEQFF. In DNA, the CDR3 is TGCGCCAGCAACTTGGGGGACCACGGGTTGGGGAATGAGCAGTTCTTC.

The rearrangement links TRBV20-1 to TRBJ1-2; D uncertain. V lost 1 base to trimming and J lost 4 bases, with 10 bases between them. This CDR3 comprises 13 residues. The V gene's germline CDR1 is DFQATT and CDR2 SNEGSKA (reference sequence). In DNA form, the CDR3 reads TGCAGTGCTAGAGCCAGGACGGGCTATGGCTACACCTTC. Protein: CSARARTGYGYTF.

This clonotype turned up a few times. The chain employs TRBV7-2 and TRBJ2-1, with D maybe TRBD2 (7 bases). The germline V and J ends were trimmed by 5 bases and 8 bases, with 13 bases remaining between them. Germline V CDR1 and CDR2: SGHTA, FQGNSA. The CDR3 is 13 residues long. The CDR3 protein is CASSRKGGHEQFF. In nucleotides, the CDR3 is TGTGCCAGCAGCCGAAAGGGGGGGCATGAGCAGTTCTTC.

V is TRBV7-8 and J is TRBJ2-3; weak D call: TRBD1 (6 bases). V was pared by 1 base and J by 1 base, with 12 bases between. CDR3 length equals 16 residues. In germline, CDR1 is SGHVS, CDR2 FQNEAQ. CDR3 coding DNA: TGTGCCAGCAGCTTAGATGGCACAGGGCGCACAGATACGCAGTATTTT. This gives the protein CASSLDGTGRTDTQYF.

This clonotype was detected many times. The chain joins TRBV12-5 to TRBJ1-3, with D unresolved. The germline CDR1 and CDR2 sequences are LGHNT and FRNRAP. CDR3 length equals 14 residues. V shed 5 bases and J shed 3 bases, with 11 bases lying between them. The DNA of the CDR3 is TGTGCTAGTGGTGCGCAAGGTGGTGGAAACACCATATATTTT. It encodes CASGAQGGGNTIYF.

In its sample, this clonotype was seen many times. This chain uses TRBV6-1 with TRBJ2-7, with 9 positions matching TRBD1. From germline, CDR1 is MNHNS and CDR2 SASEGT. CDR3 length equals 17 residues. The J segment lost 1 base and the V segment lost 7 bases, leaving 14 bases of the junction unmatched. CDR3 DNA: TGTGCCAGCACCTCCCCAGTCGGGACAGGGAATTCCTACGAGCAGTACTTC. Translated: CASTSPVGTGNSYEQYF.

This clonotype was counted only a few times. The genes are TRBV28 and TRBJ2-6; 8 nucleotides align to TRBD1. Germline CDR1 is MDHEN and CDR2 is SYDVKM. There are 17 residues in the CDR3. V lost 6 bases and J lost 1; bases outside the gene matches: 8. CDR3: CASRSTGESSGANVLTF. The CDR3 DNA reads as TGTGCCAGCAGGTCGACAGGGGAGTCTTCTGGGGCCAACGTCCTGACTTTC.

This clonotype was observed at least ten times. V gene TRBV10-3 combines with J gene TRBJ1-5, with 7 bases fitting TRBD1. The ends lost 6 bases at V and 7 bases at J; junction bases unmatched: 12. Germline assignment: CDR1 ENHRY and CDR2 SYGVKD. There are 15 residues in the CDR3. The CDR3 loop reads CAISALGDRLQPQHF. The CDR3 region has the DNA TGTGCCATCAGCGCCCTAGGGGACAGATTGCAGCCCCAGCATTTT.

This clonotype was detected a few times. The J gene is TRBJ1-2, the V gene TRBV3-1; TRBD1 might be the D (6 bases). V was shortened by 0 bases and J by 6 bases, with 11 bases between the two germline ends. The germline V gene encodes CDR1 LGHDT and CDR2 YNNKEL (reference sequence). This CDR3 has 14 residues. CDR3 protein: CASSQDGRGDGYTF. CDR3 nucleotides: TGTGCCAGCAGCCAAGATGGCAGGGGTGATGGCTACACCTTC. Combining the CDR3 with reference TRBV3-1 and TRBJ1-2 gives the whole variable domain DTAVSQTPKYLVTQMGNDKSIKCEQNLGHDTMYWYKQDSKKFLKIMFSYNNKELIINETVPNRFSPKSPDKAHLNLHINSLELGDSAVYFCASSQDGRGDGYTFGSGTRLTVV.

The gene calls are TRBV12-5 and TRBJ2-3, with 9 bases lining up with TRBD1. The CDR3 sequence is 15 residues long. Germline V gene data show CDR1 as LGHNT and CDR2 as FRNRAP. The junction had 6 bases not matched to a gene; V was cut back by 4 bases and J by 4 bases. CDR3 loop: CASGSRDRVPDTQYF. Written as DNA, the CDR3 is TGTGCTAGTGGTTCCCGGGACAGGGTGCCAGATACGCAGTATTTT.

There are a few counts of this clonotype. The chain couples TRBV5-1 to TRBJ2-3, with D perhaps matching TRBD1 or TRBD2 (5 bases each). The CDR3 loop spans 15 amino acids. Germline loops: CDR1 SGHRS, CDR2 YFSETQ. Trimming took off 2 bases at V and 4 bases at J, with 14 bases between the two ends. The CDR3 region has the DNA TGCGCCAGCAGCTTAGGGGCAGGGAGCCCAGATACGCAGTATTTT. This sequence encodes CASSLGAGSPDTQYF. The complete variable domain, with remaining parts taken from reference TRBV5-1 and TRBJ2-3, reads KAGVTQTPRYLIKTRGQQVTLSCSPISGHRSVSWYQQTPGQGLQFLFEYFSETQRNKGNFPGRFSGRQFSNSRSEMNVSTLELGDSALYLCASSLGAGSPDTQYFGPGTRLTVL.

The rearrangement joins TRBV11-2 to TRBJ2-2; 8 positions match TRBD2. V lost 5 bases and J lost 4; bases outside the gene matches: 15. The V gene's germline CDR1 is SGHAT and CDR2 FQNNGV. The CDR3 spans 18 residues. The CDR3 DNA follows: TGTGCCAGCAGCGAAACTATCGGGAGGGTATTAGGCACCGGGGAGCTGTTTTTT. It encodes CASSETIGRVLGTGELFF. Full variable domain (missing parts from reference TRBV11-2 and TRBJ2-2): EAGVAQSPRYKIIEKRQSVAFWCNPISGHATLYWYQQILGQGPKLLIQFQNNGVVDDSQLPKDRFSAERLKGVDSTLKIQPAKLEDSAVYLCASSETIGRVLGTGELFFGEGSRLTVL.

The V and J genes are TRBV29-1 and TRBJ2-7; 7 bases are shared with TRBD2. The ends lost 8 bases at V and 9 bases at J; junction bases unmatched: 16. The germline V gene has CDR1 SQVTM and CDR2 ANQGSEA. The CDR3 length is 13 residues. CDR3 in amino acids: CSLSGERGRWQYF. CDR3 sequence (DNA): TGCAGCTTGAGCGGGGAGAGGGGTCGGTGGCAGTACTTC.

This chain uses TRBV10-3 with TRBJ2-5; maybe TRBD1 (6 bases). The CDR3 has 14 residues. From germline, CDR1 is ENHRY and CDR2 SYGVKD. Trimming cost V 2 bases and J 5 bases, with 12 bases left between them. This chain's CDR3 is CAISEVGAGETQYF. The DNA for the CDR3 is TGTGCCATCAGTGAGGTGGGGGCTGGGGAGACCCAGTACTTC.

At least ten counts were recorded for this clonotype. The chain combines TRBV29-1 with TRBJ1-1, with D possibly matching TRBD1 (5 bases). V dropped 7 bases and J dropped 3 bases, with 15 bases sitting between them. The CDR3 loop spans 13 amino acids. The germline V gene has CDR1 SQVTM and CDR2 ANQGSEA. The CDR3 DNA sequence: TGCAGCGCCGCTGGGGGTGGGGACACTGAAGCTTTCTTT. Translation: CSAAGGGDTEAFF.

This clonotype came up many times. Its ends do not fully match the called genes, so a read error is possible. This chain connects TRBV7-7 to TRBJ2-2; 7 bases agree with TRBD2. Germline loops: CDR1 SSHAT, CDR2 FNYEAQ (reference sequence). The CDR3 contains 16 residues. CDR3 sequence reads: CASSLSGGGYTGELFF. CDR3 in DNA: TGTGCTAGCAGTCTCTCCGGGGGAGGGTACACCGGGGAGCTGTTTTTT.

The sample holds many counts of this clonotype. Germline and junction disagree at one end, which may indicate a read error. This chain joins TRBV2 and TRBJ1-1, with a tentative D call TRBD1 (5 bases). Germline V gene lookup returns CDR1 SNHLY and CDR2 FYNNEI. This CDR3 has 13 residues. CDR3 amino acids: CASSEGRGVEGFF. In nucleotides, the CDR3 is TGTGCCAGCAGTGAAGGGAGGGGAGTTGAAGGTTTCTTT.

In its sample, this clonotype was seen many times. CDR3: CAVMTAMSSYEQYF. In DNA, the CDR3 is TGTGCCGTGATGACAGCCATGAGCTCCTACGAGCAGTACTTC. V is TRBV10-3 and J is TRBJ2-7; D is perhaps TRBD1 (5 bases). The CDR3 runs to 14 residues. Germline V gives CDR1 ENHRY, CDR2 SYGVKD. The ends were cut back, 11 bases at V and 0 bases at J, with 17 bases in the middle.

This clonotype was counted only a few times. The genes are TRBV10-3 and TRBJ1-1; D is possibly TRBD1 (6 bases). Germline CDR1 and CDR2: ENHRY and SYGVKD. V lost 5 bases to trimming and J lost 1 base, with 11 bases between them. The CDR3 totals 14 residues. CDR3 bases: TGTGCCATCAGTCCCGGGACAAAGAACACTGAAGCTTTCTTT. Amino acid sequence: CAISPGTKNTEAFF.

For the CDR3, the DNA is TGTGCCAGCAGTTACTCTGACAGTTATGCCACTGAAGCTTTCTTT. The encoded protein is CASSYSDSYATEAFF. The rearrangement joins TRBV6-5 to TRBJ1-1, with a tentative D call TRBD1 (5 bases). The ends were cut back, 0 bases at V and 4 bases at J, with 12 bases in the middle. The germline gives CDR1 MNHEY, CDR2 SVGAGI. This CDR3 is 15 amino acids long.

The chain recombines TRBV28 with TRBJ1-2; the D gene is possibly TRBD1 (5 bases). Trimming shortened V by 4 bases and J by 3 bases, and 15 bases separated the two germline ends. CDR3 length: 15 amino acids. CDR1 and CDR2 from the germline V gene are MDHEN and SYDVKM. CDR3 sequence reads: CASSSLIGAYYGYTF. DNA for the CDR3: TGTGCCAGCAGTTCCCTCATAGGGGCATACTATGGCTACACCTTC.